This paragraph covers one T cell receptor beta chain sequence. What it binds is unknown. The data stem from a study of monozygotic twins with inflammatory bowel disease. Through template switching, UMIs that included a 6-nucleotide sample barcode were added. TCRdb re-called the 5' RACE reads and gives one entry per CDR3 protein, without DNA. Across around 150,000 distinct CDR3 sequences, the top ten clones capture approximately 2.8% of the sample. The CDR3 sequence is 17 residues long. The germline CDR1 and CDR2 sequences are KGHSH and LQKENI. A roughly 2.5 ml blood sample was drawn per donor. Study outcomes and limitations: IBD patients shared fewer clonotypes with others than healthy twins, especially with disease activity. Among T cells, the various subtypes were not distinguishable.

The specimen was blood. The source of this sequence is a human donor with ulcerative colitis or Crohn's disease, or a healthy co-twin of an affected twin (not recorded which). The V and J genes are TRBV18 and TRBJ2-2; TCRdb gives TRBD1 as the D gene, but with no DNA this cannot be confirmed. The chain's CDR3 is CASSAPRQGGHTGELFF.